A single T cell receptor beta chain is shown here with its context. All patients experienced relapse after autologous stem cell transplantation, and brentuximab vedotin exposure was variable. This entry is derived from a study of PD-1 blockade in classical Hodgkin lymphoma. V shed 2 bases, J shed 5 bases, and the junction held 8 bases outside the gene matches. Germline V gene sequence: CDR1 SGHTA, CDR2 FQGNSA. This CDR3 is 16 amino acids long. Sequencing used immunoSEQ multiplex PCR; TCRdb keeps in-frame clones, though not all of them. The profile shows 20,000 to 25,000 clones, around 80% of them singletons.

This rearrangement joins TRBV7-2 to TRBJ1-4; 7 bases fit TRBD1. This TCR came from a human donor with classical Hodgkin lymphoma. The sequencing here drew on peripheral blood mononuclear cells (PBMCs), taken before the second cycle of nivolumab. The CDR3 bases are TGTGCCAGCAGCTTAAGAGGGGGCGATTCGAATGAAAAACTGTTTTTT. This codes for CASSLRGGDSNEKLFF.